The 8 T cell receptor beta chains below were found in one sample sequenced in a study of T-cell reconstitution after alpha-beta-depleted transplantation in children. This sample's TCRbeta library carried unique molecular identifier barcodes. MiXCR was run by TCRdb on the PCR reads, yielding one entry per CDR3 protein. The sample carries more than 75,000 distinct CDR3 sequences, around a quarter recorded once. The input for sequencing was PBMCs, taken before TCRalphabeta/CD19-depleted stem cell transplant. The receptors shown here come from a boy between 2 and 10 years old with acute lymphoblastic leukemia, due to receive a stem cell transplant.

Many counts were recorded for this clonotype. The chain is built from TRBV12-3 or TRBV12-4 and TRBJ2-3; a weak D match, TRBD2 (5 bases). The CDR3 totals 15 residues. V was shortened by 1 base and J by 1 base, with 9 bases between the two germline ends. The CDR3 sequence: CASSLVGGGTDTQYF. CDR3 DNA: TGTGCCAGCAGTTTAGTAGGAGGTGGCACAGATACGCAGTATTTT.

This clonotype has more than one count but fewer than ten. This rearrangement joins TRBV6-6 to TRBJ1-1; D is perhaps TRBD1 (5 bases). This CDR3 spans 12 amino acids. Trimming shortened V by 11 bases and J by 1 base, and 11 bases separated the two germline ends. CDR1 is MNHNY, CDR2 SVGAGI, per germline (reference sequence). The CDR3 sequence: CAASGGNTEAFF. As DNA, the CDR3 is TGTGCCGCCTCCGGGGGGAACACTGAAGCTTTCTTT.

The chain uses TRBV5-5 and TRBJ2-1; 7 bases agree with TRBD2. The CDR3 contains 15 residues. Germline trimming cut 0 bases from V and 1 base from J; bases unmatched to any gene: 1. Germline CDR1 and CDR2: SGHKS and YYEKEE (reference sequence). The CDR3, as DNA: TGTGCCAGCAGCTTGGTCGGGAGGTCCTACAATGAGCAGTTCTTC. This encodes CASSLVGRSYNEQFF.

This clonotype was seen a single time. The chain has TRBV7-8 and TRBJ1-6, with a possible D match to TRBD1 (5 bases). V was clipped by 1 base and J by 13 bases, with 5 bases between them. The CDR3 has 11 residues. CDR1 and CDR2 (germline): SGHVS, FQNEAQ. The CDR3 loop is CASSLGGPLHF. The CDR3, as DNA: TGTGCCAGCAGCTTAGGGGGGCCCCTCCACTTT.

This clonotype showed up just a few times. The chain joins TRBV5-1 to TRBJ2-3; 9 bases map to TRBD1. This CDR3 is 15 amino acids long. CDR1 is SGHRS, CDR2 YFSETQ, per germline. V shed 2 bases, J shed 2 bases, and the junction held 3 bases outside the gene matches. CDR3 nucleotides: TGCGCCAGCAGCTTAGACAGGGGGAACACAGATACGCAGTATTTT. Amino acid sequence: CASSLDRGNTDTQYF.

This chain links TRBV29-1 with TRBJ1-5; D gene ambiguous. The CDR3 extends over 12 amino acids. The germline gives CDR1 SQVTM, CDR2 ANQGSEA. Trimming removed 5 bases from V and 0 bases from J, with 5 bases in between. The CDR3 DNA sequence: TGCAGCGTTTCTGTTAGCAATCAGCCCCAGCATTTT. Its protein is CSVSVSNQPQHF. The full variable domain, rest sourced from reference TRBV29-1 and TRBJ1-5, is SAVISQKPSRDICQRGTSLTIQCQVDSQVTMMFWYRQQPGQSLTLIATANQGSEATYESGFVIDKFPISRPNLTFSTLTVSNMSPEDSSIYLCSVSVSNQPQHFGDGTRLSIL.

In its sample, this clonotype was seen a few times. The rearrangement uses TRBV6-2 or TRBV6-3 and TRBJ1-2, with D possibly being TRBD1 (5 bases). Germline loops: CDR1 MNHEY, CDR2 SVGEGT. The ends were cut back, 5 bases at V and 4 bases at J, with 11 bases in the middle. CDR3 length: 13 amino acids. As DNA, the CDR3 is TGTGCCAGCAGTGACGACGGGACCTATGGCTACACCTTC. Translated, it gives CASSDDGTYGYTF.

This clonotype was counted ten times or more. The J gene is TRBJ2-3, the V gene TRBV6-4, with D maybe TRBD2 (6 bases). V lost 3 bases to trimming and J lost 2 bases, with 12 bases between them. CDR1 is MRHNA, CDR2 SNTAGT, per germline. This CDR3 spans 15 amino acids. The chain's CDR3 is CASSEDGGATDTQYF. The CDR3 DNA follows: TGTGCCAGCAGTGAAGACGGAGGGGCCACAGATACGCAGTATTTT.